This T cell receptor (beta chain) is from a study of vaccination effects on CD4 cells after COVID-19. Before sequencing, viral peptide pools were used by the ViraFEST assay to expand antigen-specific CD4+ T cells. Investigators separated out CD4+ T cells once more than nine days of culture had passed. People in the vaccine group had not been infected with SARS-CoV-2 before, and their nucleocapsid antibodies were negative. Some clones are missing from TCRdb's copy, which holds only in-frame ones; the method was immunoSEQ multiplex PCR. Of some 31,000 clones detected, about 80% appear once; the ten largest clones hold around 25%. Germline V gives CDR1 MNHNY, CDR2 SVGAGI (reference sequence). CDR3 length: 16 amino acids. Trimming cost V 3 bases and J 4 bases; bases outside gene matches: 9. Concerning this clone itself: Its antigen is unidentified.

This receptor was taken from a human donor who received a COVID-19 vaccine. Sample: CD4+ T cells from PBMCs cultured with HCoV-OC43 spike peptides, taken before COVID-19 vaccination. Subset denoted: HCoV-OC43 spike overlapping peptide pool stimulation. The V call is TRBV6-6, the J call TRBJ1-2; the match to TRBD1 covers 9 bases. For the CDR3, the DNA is TGTGCCAGCAGTTATCCCGGGACAGGGACATTCTATGGCTACACCTTC. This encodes CASSYPGTGTFYGYTF.